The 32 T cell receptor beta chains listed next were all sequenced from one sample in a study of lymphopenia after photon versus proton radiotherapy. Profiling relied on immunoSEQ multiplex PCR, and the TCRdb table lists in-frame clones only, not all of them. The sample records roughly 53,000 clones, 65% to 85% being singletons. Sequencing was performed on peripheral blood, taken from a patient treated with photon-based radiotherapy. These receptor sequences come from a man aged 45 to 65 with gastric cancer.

The CDR3 region is CASSPGTFTDTQYF. The CDR3 DNA follows: TGCGCCAGCAGCCCTGGGACATTCACAGATACGCAGTATTTT. The V gene is TRBV5-1, the J gene TRBJ2-3; D possibly corresponds to TRBD1 (6 bases). The V gene's germline CDR1 is SGHRS and CDR2 YFSETQ. This CDR3 has 14 amino acids. Trimming took 4 bases from V and 2 from J, leaving 11 bases between them.

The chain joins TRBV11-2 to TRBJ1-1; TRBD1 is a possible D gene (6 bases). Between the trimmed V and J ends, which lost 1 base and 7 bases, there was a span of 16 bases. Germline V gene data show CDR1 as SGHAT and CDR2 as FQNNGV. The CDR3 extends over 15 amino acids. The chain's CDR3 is CASSLGEGGPNEAFF. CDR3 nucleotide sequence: TGTGCCAGCAGCTTAGGGGAGGGGGGGCCTAATGAAGCTTTCTTT.

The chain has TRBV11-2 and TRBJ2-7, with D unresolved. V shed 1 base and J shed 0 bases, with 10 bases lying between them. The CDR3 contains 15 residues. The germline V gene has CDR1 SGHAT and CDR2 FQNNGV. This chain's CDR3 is CASSLGPSSSYEQYF. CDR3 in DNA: TGTGCCAGCAGCTTAGGACCGTCGAGCTCCTACGAGCAGTACTTC.

Here the CDR3 DNA reads TGTGCCAGCAGCTCCCCAAAAAGGCCGGGAAATGAGCAGTTCTTC. Translating it yields CASSSPKRPGNEQFF. The gene calls are TRBV7-9 and TRBJ2-1; possibly TRBD2 for D (5 bases). CDR1 and CDR2 from the germline V gene are SEHNR and FQNEAQ (reference sequence). The CDR3 spans 15 residues. The V gene lost 4 bases and the J gene lost 7 bases, with 17 bases spanning the gap.

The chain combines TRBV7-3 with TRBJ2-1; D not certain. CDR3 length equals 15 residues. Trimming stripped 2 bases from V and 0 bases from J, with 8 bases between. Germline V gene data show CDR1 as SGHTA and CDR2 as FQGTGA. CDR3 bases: TGTGCCAGCAGCTTAGGATCAAGCTCCTACAATGAGCAGTTCTTC. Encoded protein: CASSLGSSSYNEQFF.

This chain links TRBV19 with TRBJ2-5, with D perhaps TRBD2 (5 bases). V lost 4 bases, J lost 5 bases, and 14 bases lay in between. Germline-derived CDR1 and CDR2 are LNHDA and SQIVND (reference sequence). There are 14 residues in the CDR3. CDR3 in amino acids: CASSSQLLEETQYF. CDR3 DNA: TGTGCCAGTAGTAGCCAGCTACTAGAGGAGACCCAGTACTTC.

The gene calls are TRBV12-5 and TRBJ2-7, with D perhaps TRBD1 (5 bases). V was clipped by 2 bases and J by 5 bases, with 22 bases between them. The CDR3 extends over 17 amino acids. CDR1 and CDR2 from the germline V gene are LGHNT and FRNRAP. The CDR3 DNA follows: TGTGCTAGTGGTTTGCCCCTCTCAAGCGCCACAGGCGACGAGCAGTACTTC. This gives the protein CASGLPLSSATGDEQYF.

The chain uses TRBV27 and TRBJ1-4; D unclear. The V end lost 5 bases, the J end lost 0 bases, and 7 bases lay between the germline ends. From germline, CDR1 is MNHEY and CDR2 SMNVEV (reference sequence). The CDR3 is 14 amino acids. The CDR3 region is CASSGVATNEKLFF. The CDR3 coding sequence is TGTGCCAGCAGTGGAGTGGCAACTAATGAAAAACTGTTTTTT.

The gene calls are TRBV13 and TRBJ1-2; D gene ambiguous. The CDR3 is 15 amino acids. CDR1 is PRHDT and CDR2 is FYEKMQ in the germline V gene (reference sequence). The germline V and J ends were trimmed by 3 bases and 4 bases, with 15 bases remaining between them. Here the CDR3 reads CASSFLLPNLYGYTF. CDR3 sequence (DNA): TGTGCCAGCAGCTTCTTACTCCCAAATCTCTATGGCTACACCTTC.

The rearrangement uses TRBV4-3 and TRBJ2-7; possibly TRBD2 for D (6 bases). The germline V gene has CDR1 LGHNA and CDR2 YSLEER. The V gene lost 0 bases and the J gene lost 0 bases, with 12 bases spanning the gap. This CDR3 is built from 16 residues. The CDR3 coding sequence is TGCGCCAGCAGCCAAGATAGGACTACACCCTCCTACGAGCAGTACTTC. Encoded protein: CASSQDRTTPSYEQYF.

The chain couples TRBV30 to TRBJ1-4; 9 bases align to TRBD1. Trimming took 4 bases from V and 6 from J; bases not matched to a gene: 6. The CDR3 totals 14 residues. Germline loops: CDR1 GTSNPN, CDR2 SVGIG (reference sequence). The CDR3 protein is CAWTTGTGYEKLFF. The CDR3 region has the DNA TGTGCCTGGACGACCGGGACAGGGTATGAAAAACTGTTTTTT.

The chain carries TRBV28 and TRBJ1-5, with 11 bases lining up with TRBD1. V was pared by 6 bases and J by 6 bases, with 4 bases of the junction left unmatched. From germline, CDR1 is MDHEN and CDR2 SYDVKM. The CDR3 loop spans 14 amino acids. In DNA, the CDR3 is TGTGCCAGCAGGGTAGGGACAGGGGGTCAGCCCCAGCATTTT. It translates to CASRVGTGGQPQHF.

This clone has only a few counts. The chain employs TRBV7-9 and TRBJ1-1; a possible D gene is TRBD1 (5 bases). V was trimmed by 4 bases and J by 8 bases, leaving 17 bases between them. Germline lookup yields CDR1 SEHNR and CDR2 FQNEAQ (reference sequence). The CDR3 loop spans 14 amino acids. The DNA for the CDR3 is TGTGCCAGCAGCTCCCTCGGCAGGGCCCAGGAAGCTTTCTTT. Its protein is CASSSLGRAQEAFF. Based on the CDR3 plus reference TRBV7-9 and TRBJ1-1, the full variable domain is DTGVSQNPRHKITKRGQNVTFRCDPISEHNRLYWYRQTLGQGPEFLTYFQNEAQLEKSRLLSDRFSAERPKGSFSTLEIQRTEQGDSAMYLCASSSLGRAQEAFFGQGTRLTVV.

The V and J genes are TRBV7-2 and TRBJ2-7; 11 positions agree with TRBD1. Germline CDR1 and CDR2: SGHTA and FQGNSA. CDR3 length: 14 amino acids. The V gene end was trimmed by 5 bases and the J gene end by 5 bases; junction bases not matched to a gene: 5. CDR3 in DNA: TGTGCCAGCAGCCCCTCGGGACAGGGGGACGAGCAGTACTTC. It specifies CASSPSGQGDEQYF.

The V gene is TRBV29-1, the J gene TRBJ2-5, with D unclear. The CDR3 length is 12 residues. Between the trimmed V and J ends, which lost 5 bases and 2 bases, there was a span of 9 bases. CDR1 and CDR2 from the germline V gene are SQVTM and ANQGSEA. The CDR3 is CSVNDGQETQYF. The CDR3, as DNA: TGCAGCGTTAATGACGGACAAGAGACCCAGTACTTC.

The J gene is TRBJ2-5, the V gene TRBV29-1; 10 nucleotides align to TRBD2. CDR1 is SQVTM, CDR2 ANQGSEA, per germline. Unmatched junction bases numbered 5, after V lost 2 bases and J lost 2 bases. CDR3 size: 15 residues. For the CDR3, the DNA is TGCAGCGTTGAATGGACTAGCGGTATACAAGAGACCCAGTACTTC. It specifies CSVEWTSGIQETQYF.

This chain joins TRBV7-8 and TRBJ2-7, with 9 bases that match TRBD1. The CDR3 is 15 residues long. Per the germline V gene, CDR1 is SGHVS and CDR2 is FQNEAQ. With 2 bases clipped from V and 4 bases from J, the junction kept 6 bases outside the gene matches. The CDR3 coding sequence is TGTGCCAGCAGCTTACTAGACAGGGGGAGATACGAGCAGTACTTC. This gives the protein CASSLLDRGRYEQYF. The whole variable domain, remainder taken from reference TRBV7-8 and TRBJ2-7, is GAGVSQSPRYKVAKRGQDVALRCDPISGHVSLFWYQQALGQGPEFLTYFQNEAQLDKSGLPSDRFFAERPEGSVSTLKIQRTQQEDSAVYLCASSLLDRGRYEQYFGPGTRLTVT.

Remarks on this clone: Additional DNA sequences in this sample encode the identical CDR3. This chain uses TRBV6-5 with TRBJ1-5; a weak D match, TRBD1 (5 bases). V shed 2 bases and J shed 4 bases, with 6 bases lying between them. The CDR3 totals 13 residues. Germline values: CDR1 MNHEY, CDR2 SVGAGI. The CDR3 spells CASSYQGNQPQHF. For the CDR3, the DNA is TGTGCCAGCAGTTACCAGGGAAATCAGCCCCAGCATTTT.

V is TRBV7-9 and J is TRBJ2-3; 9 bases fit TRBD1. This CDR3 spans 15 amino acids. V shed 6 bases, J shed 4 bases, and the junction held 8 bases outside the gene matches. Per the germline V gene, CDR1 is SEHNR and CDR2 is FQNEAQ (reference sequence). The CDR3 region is CASRKPGQGSDTQYF. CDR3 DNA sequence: TGTGCCAGCAGAAAGCCGGGACAGGGTTCAGATACGCAGTATTTT.

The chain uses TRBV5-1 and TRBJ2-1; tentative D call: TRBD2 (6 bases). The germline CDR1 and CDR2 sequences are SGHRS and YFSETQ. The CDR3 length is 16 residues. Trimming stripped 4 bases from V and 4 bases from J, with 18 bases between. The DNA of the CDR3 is TGCGCCAGCAGCGGCGGGGACTCCCTTGTATACAATGAGCAGTTCTTC. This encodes CASSGGDSLVYNEQFF.

CDR3 region: CASSSNSGRSQETQYF. As DNA, the CDR3 is TGTGCCAGCAGCTCGAATAGCGGGAGGAGTCAAGAGACCCAGTACTTC. This chain connects TRBV7-9 to TRBJ2-5; 10 bases match TRBD2. J gave up 2 bases and V 4 bases, and 7 bases lay outside the gene matches. The CDR3 sequence is 16 residues long. Germline V gene lookup returns CDR1 SEHNR and CDR2 FQNEAQ (reference sequence).

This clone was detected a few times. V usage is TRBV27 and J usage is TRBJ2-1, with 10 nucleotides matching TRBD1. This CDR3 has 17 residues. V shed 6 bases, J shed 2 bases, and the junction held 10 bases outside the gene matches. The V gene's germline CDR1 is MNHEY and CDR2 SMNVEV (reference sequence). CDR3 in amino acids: CASRPGQGRRAYNEQFF. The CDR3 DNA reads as TGTGCCAGCAGACCGGGACAGGGGCGAAGGGCCTACAATGAGCAGTTCTTC.

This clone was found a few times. CDR3 DNA: TGTGCCAGCAGCTCCCGCACCGCTAACTCTGGAAACACCATATATTTT. This codes for CASSSRTANSGNTIYF. This chain connects TRBV7-8 to TRBJ1-3, with D uncertain. Looked up from germline, CDR1 is SGHVS and CDR2 is FQNEAQ. This CDR3 spans 16 amino acids. V lost 4 bases to trimming and J lost 0 bases, with 13 bases between them.

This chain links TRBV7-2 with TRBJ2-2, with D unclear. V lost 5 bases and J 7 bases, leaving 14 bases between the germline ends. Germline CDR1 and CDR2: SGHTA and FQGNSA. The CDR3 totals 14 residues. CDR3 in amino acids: CASSPMLSGGELFF. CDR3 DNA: TGTGCCAGCAGCCCCATGCTTAGTGGCGGGGAGCTGTTTTTT.

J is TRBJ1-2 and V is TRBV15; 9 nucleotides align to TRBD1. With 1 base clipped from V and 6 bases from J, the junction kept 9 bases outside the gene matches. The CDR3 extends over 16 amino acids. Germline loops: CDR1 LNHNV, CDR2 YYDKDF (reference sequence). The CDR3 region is CATSRGTQGALHGYTF. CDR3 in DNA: TGTGCCACCAGCAGAGGTACACAGGGGGCTTTGCATGGCTACACCTTC. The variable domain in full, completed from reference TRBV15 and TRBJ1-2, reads DAMVIQNPRYQVTQFGKPVTLSCSQTLNHNVMYWYQQKSSQAPKLLFHYYDKDFNNEADTPDNFQSRRPNTSFCFLDIRSPGLGDTAMYLCATSRGTQGALHGYTFGSGTRLTVV.

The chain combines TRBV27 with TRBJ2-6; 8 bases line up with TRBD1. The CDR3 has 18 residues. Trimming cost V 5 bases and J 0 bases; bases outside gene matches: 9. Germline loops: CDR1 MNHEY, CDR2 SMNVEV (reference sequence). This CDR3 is CASSPSTGVISGANVLTF. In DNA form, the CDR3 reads TGTGCCAGCAGTCCCTCGACAGGGGTGATCTCTGGGGCCAACGTCCTGACTTTC.

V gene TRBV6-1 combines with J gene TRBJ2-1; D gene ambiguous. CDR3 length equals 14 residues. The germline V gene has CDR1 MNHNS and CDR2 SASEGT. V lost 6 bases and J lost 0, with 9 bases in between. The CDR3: CASRVTASYNEQFF. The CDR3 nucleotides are TGTGCCAGCAGGGTGACGGCCTCCTACAATGAGCAGTTCTTC.

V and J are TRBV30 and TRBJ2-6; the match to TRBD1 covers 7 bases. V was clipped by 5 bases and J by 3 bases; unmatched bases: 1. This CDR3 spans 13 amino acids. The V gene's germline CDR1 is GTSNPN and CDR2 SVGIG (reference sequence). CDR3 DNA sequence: TGTGCCTGGGACAGGGTTGGGGCCAACGTCCTGACTTTC. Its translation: CAWDRVGANVLTF.

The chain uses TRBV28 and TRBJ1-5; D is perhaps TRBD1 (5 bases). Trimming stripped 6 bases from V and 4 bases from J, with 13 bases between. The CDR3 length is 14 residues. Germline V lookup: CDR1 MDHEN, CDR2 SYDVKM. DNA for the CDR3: TGTGCCAGCAGGCCCCAGGGCGGGAATCAGCCCCAGCATTTT. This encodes CASRPQGGNQPQHF.

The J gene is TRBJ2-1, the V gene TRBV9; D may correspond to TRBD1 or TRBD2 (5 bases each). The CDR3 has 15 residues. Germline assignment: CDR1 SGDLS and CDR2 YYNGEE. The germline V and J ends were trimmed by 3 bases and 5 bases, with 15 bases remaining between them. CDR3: CASSGGSKLDNEQFF. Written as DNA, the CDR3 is TGTGCCAGCAGCGGGGGGAGCAAGCTGGACAATGAGCAGTTCTTC.

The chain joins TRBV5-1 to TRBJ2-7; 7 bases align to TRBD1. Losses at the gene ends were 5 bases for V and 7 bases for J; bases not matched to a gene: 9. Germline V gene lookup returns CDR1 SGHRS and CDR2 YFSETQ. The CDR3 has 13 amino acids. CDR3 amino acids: CASSSQGSGEQYF. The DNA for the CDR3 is TGCGCCAGCAGTTCACAGGGGTCGGGAGAGCAGTACTTC.

The CDR3 coding sequence is TGTGCCAGCAGCACCTGGACAGGGGTAACCGGGGAGCTGTTTTTT. It encodes CASSTWTGVTGELFF. The chain is built from TRBV7-9 and TRBJ2-2; 9 nucleotides agree with TRBD1. With 5 bases clipped from V and 5 bases from J, the junction kept 6 bases outside the gene matches. The CDR3 covers 15 residues. Germline loops: CDR1 SEHNR, CDR2 FQNEAQ (reference sequence).